Below, one T cell receptor (beta chain) is given with its context. What it recognizes is unknown. Germline CDR1 DFQATT, CDR2 SNEGSKA (reference sequence). CDR3 length: 12 residues. V was clipped by 6 bases and J by 5 bases; unmatched bases: 4. At the Johns Hopkins FTIC core, DNA taken from cultured CD4+ T cells was sequenced by way of the Oncomine TCR Beta short-read assay. It was from cultured CD4+ T cells that genomic DNA was extracted. TCRdb re-called the PCR reads with MiXCR, one entry per CDR3 protein. The sample carries more than 10,000 distinct CDR3 sequences, approximately 60% recorded once. Treatment meaning: approximately nine-day PBMC culture with coronavirus spike peptide pools or control peptides (ViraFEST assay). Once peptide pools had expanded antigen-specific T cells, ViraFEST sequenced TCRs. Spanning March to December 2020, the positive PCR dates came before US Alpha, Beta and Delta variants.

This sample was included in a study of vaccination and CD4 T cells after COVID-19. Study-level information: Median time from second vaccine dose to sampling was just over 70 days (14 to 241).

The J gene is TRBJ1-1, the V gene TRBV20-1, with 9 bases lining up with TRBD1. Sequencing was carried out using CD4+ T cells from blood, cultured in vitro. The source of this sequence is a human donor who had recovered from COVID-19. This CDR3 reads CSARQGGTEAFF. The CDR3 DNA sequence: TGCAGTGCGCGACAGGGGGGAACTGAAGCTTTCTTT.